A selection of T cell receptor beta chains follows, all from one sample in a study of T cells after yellow fever vaccination. From the 5' RACE reads, TCRdb called clonotypes with MiXCR, one entry per CDR3 protein. The data hold approximately 610,000 distinct CDR3 sequences, with less than 20% observed a single time. Sequencing used PBMCs, obtained 5 days after the first yellow fever vaccination. These receptors were taken from a man in his late teens or twenties who received the YFV17D yellow fever vaccine. CDR3s include the opening cysteine and the closing phenylalanine or tryptophan. A D gene is named only where the DNA matches it firmly. Rows give clone size only sometimes, using once, few, many, or a class for an expanded clone.

j_call d_call clone_size v_call cdr3_aa cdr3_nt
TRBJ1-2 - few TRBV7-9 CASSSSRDSGYTF TGTGCCAGCAGCTCCAGTAGGGATTCTGGCTACACCTTC
TRBJ2-1 - - TRBV9 CASSVESSRDWGNEQFF TGTGCCAGCAGCGTAGAGTCATCCAGGGATTGGGGCAATGAGCAGTTCTTC
TRBJ2-1 - - TRBV7-2 CASSKGGGAPVHNEQFF TGTGCCAGCAGCAAAGGTGGGGGGGCGCCGGTCCACAATGAGCAGTTCTTC
TRBJ1-1 - few TRBV29-1 CSVEFSRQANAFF TGCAGCGTTGAGTTTAGCCGTCAGGCTAACGCTTTCTTT
TRBJ1-1 - - TRBV11-1 CASRARTGYNLDTEAFF TGTGCCAGCAGGGCTAGAACAGGGTATAACCTGGACACTGAAGCTTTCTTT
TRBJ1-5 - - TRBV6-2/TRBV6-3 CASSSHRYQPQHF TGTGCCAGCAGTTCCCACAGGTATCAGCCCCAGCATTTT
TRBJ1-2 - few TRBV5-8 CASSFAGTQALYGYTF TGTGCCAGCAGTTTCGCCGGGACCCAGGCTCTCTATGGCTACACCTTC
TRBJ2-3 TRBD2 few TRBV7-2 CASRRPNLAGSTDTQYF TGTGCCAGCAGACGTCCGAACCTAGCGGGGTCCACAGATACGCAGTATTTT
TRBJ2-7 - few TRBV19 CASSTQGSSYEQYF TGTGCCAGTAGCACACAGGGTTCCTCCTACGAGCAGTACTTC
TRBJ2-5 TRBD1 - TRBV9 CASSVGGGVSVETQYF TGTGCCAGCAGCGTAGGAGGGGGCGTTTCAGTAGAGACCCAGTACTTC
TRBJ2-5 - - TRBV6-2/TRBV6-3 CASSYSKETQYF TGTGCCAGCAGTTACAGTAAAGAGACCCAGTACTTC
TRBJ1-1 - few TRBV7-8 CASSLEGEGTEAFF TGTGCCAGCAGCCTCGAGGGGGAGGGGACTGAAGCTTTCTTT
TRBJ2-3 - - TRBV12-3/TRBV12-4 CASSFTAYTQYF TGTGCCAGCAGTTTTACTGCTTATACGCAGTATTTT
TRBJ2-1 - - TRBV11-2 CASSLRIGPNEQFF TGTGCCAGCAGCTTGCGTATAGGTCCCAATGAGCAGTTCTTC
TRBJ2-2 TRBD2 - TRBV6-1 CATSAGGLSIGELFF TGTGCCACCTCAGCGGGGGGCCTAAGTATCGGGGAGCTGTTTTTT
TRBJ2-7 - - TRBV20-1 CSARKAGYEQYF TGCAGTGCCCGGAAGGCGGGATACGAGCAGTACTTC